This entry lists 11 T cell receptor beta chains sequenced from one sample in a study of early T cells in non-severe SARS-CoV-2 infection. Each CDR3 protein gets one entry after TCRdb re-called the 5' RACE reads with MiXCR. The sample lists about 60,000 distinct CDR3 sequences, 5.6% occurring once. The sequencing input was whole blood. Receptors originate from an adult who was a healthcare worker with PCR-confirmed SARS-CoV-2 infection or an uninfected control (not recorded which).

There are many counts of this clonotype. The chain employs TRBV5-1 and TRBJ1-5, with D possibly being TRBD1 (6 bases). From germline, CDR1 is SGHRS and CDR2 YFSETQ. Trimming took 4 bases from V and 5 from J, leaving 13 bases between them. The CDR3 totals 14 residues. The chain's CDR3 is CASSQTGGDQPQHF. For the CDR3, the DNA is TGCGCCAGCAGCCAGACAGGTGGGGATCAGCCCCAGCATTTT.

This clonotype has at least ten counts. This chain connects TRBV11-3 to TRBJ2-1; no firm D call. This CDR3 contains 13 residues. V was clipped by 5 bases and J by 7 bases, with 12 bases between them. Germline V gene lookup returns CDR1 SGHNT and CDR2 YENEEA. DNA for the CDR3: TGTGCCAGCAGCCTACCGCTTACAAATGAGCAGTTCTTC. Its protein product is CASSLPLTNEQFF.

This clonotype has more than one count but fewer than ten. The V and J genes are TRBV24-1 and TRBJ1-2; 9 bases align to TRBD1. CDR1 is KGHDR, CDR2 SFDVKD, per germline. Trimming removed 3 bases from V and 7 bases from J; junction bases left unmatched: 8. This CDR3 region has 15 residues. This CDR3 reads CATSDAGTGGIGYTF. CDR3 DNA sequence: TGTGCCACCAGTGATGCCGGAACAGGGGGCATTGGCTACACCTTC.

This clonotype was counted at least ten times. This chain links TRBV18 with TRBJ1-5; D call uncertain. Trimming removed 3 bases at V and 4 bases at J, with 7 bases between. The CDR3 totals 13 residues. CDR1 and CDR2 (germline): KGHSH, LQKENI. The CDR3 protein is CASSPSENQPQHF. The CDR3, as DNA: TGTGCCAGCTCACCCTCGGAGAATCAGCCCCAGCATTTT.

This clonotype showed up many times. This sequence joins TRBV4-3 and TRBJ1-5; D may be TRBD1 (6 bases). The CDR3 length is 15 residues. Trimming took off 2 bases at V and 1 base at J, with 9 bases between the two ends. Germline V lookup: CDR1 LGHNA, CDR2 YSLEER. The CDR3 DNA is TGCGCCAGCAGCCAACTGAGGGGGAGCAATCAGCCCCAGCATTTT. Its protein is CASSQLRGSNQPQHF.

The table lists this clonotype with many counts. The chain employs TRBV6-5 and TRBJ2-7, with TRBD1 identical over 7 bases. The junction had 4 bases not matched to a gene; V was cut back by 7 bases and J by 1 base. Germline V lookup: CDR1 MNHEY, CDR2 SVGAGI. The CDR3 contains 13 residues. The CDR3 here is CASTKQGSYEQYF. The CDR3, as DNA: TGTGCCAGCACCAAACAGGGGTCCTACGAGCAGTACTTC.

In its sample, this clonotype was seen a few times. This chain joins TRBV6-1 and TRBJ2-7; D gene uncertain. The V end was cut by 7 bases, the J end by 2 bases, with 9 bases between. Per germline, CDR1 MNHNS and CDR2 SASEGT. The CDR3 is 12 residues long. The CDR3 bases are TGTGCCAGCATCCAGACCGCCTACGAGCAGTACTTC. Translated: CASIQTAYEQYF.

The table lists this clonotype with many counts. At one boundary the junction diverges from the germline segment, which might be a read error. The rearrangement links TRBV20-1 to TRBJ1-6; D remains ambiguous. CDR1 and CDR2 from the germline V gene are DFQATT and SNEGSKA (reference sequence). The CDR3 covers 15 residues. The chain's CDR3 is CSARETQTYNSPLHF. DNA for the CDR3: TGCAGTGCTAGAGAAACCCAGACCTACAATTCACCCCTCCACTTT.

This clonotype was seen a few times. This chain links TRBV20-1 with TRBJ2-1, with 12 bases matching TRBD2. The length of the CDR3 is 20 residues. V shed 1 base, J shed 4 bases, and the junction held 17 bases outside the gene matches. Germline CDR1 DFQATT, CDR2 SNEGSKA (reference sequence). In DNA, the CDR3 is TGCAGTGCTAGAGGATACGGACTAGCGGGAACCCCCCCCACTTACAATGAGCAGTTCTTC. Protein: CSARGYGLAGTPPTYNEQFF.

At least ten counts were recorded for this clonotype. The chain couples TRBV6-5 to TRBJ1-6; 7 bases are shared with TRBD1. V dropped 4 bases and J dropped 7; count of bases not matched to a gene: 7. Germline V lookup: CDR1 MNHEY, CDR2 SVGAGI. This CDR3 contains 15 residues. The CDR3 nucleotides are TGTGCCAGCAGTTTCCAGGACAGGAAAAATTCACCCCTCCACTTT. The encoded protein is CASSFQDRKNSPLHF.

This clonotype was found many times. The chain has TRBV11-2 and TRBJ1-1; a weak D match, TRBD1 (5 bases). The CDR3 covers 14 residues. V was cut by 5 bases and J by 0 bases, with 10 bases left in between. Per the germline V gene, CDR1 is SGHAT and CDR2 is FQNNGV. CDR3 DNA: TGTGCCAGCAGCCTCGGACATATGAACACTGAAGCTTTCTTT. Its translation is CASSLGHMNTEAFF.